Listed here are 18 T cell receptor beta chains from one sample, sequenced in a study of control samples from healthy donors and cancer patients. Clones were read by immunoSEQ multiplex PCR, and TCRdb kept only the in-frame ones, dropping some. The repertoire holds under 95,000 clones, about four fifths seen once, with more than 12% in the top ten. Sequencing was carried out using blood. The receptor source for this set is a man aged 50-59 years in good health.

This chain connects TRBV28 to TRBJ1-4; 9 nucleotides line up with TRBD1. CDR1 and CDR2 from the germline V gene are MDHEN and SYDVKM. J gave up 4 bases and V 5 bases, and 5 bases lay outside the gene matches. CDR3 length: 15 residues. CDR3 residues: CASSTGTGFNEKLFF. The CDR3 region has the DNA TGTGCCAGCAGTACCGGGACAGGGTTTAATGAAAAACTGTTTTTT.

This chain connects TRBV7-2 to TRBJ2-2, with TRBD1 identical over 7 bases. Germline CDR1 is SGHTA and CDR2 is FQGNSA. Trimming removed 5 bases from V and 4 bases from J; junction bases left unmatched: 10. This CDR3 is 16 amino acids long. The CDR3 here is CASSHKSTGLTGELFF. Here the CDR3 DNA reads TGTGCCAGCAGCCACAAGTCGACAGGGCTCACCGGGGAGCTGTTTTTT.

CDR3 amino acids: CSDDPDGETQYF. DNA of the CDR3: TGCAGCGATGATCCAGACGGAGAGACCCAGTACTTC. The gene calls are TRBV29-1 and TRBJ2-5; D is undetermined. The CDR3 extends over 12 amino acids. Trimming stripped 7 bases from V and 4 bases from J, with 13 bases between. Per the germline V gene, CDR1 is SQVTM and CDR2 is ANQGSEA.

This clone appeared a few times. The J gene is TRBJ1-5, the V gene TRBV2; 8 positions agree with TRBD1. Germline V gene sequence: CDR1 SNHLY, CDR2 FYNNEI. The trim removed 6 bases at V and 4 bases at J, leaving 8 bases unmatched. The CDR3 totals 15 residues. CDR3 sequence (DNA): TGTGCCAGCAGCGCCGGACAGGGTGGGAATCAGCCCCAGCATTTT. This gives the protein CASSAGQGGNQPQHF. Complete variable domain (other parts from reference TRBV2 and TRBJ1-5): EPEVTQTPSHQVTQMGQEVILRCVPISNHLYFYWYRQILGQKVEFLVSFYNNEISEKSEIFDDQFSVERPDGSNFTLKIRSTKLEDSAMYFCASSAGQGGNQPQHFGDGTRLSIL.

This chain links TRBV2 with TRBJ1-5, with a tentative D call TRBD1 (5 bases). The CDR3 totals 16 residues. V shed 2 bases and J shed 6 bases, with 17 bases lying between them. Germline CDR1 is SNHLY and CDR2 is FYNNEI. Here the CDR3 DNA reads TGTGCCAGCAGTGAAAAGGAGGGTTTGAGGGGTCAGCCCCAGCATTTT. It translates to CASSEKEGLRGQPQHF.

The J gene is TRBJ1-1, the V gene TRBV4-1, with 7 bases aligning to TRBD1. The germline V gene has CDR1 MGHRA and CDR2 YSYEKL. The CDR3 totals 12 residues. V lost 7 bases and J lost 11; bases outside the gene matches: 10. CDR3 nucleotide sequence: TGCGCCAGCAAACAACCGGGACAGTATGCTTTCTTT. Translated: CASKQPGQYAFF.

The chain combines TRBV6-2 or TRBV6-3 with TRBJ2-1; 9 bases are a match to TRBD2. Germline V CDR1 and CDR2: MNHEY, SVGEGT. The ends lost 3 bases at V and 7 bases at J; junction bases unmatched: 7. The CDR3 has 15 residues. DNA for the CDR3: TGTGCCAGCAGTTATCTAGCGGGATTAGGGAATGAGCAGTTCTTC. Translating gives CASSYLAGLGNEQFF.

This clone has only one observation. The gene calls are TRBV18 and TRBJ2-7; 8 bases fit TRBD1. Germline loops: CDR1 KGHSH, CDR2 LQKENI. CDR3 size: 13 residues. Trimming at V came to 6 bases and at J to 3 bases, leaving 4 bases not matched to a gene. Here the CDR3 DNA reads TGTGCCAGCTCGCCGGGACAGGTCTACGAGCAGTACTTC. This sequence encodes CASSPGQVYEQYF.

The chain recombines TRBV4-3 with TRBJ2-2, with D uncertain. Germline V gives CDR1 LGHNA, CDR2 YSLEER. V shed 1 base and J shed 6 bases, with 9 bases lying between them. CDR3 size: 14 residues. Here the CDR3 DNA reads TGCGCCAGCAGCCAAGTCAATGAGGCCGGGGAGCTGTTTTTT. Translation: CASSQVNEAGELFF.

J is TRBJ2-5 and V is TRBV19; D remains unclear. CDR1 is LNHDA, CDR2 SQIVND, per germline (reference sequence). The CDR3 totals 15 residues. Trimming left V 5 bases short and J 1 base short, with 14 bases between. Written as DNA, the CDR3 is TGTGCCAGTAGTCCCCAGGTGGGCATCCAAGAGACCCAGTACTTC. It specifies CASSPQVGIQETQYF.

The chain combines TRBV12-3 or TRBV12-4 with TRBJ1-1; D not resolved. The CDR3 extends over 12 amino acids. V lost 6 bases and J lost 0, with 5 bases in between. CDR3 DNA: TGTGCCAGCAGCAACATGAACACTGAAGCTTTCTTT. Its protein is CASSNMNTEAFF.

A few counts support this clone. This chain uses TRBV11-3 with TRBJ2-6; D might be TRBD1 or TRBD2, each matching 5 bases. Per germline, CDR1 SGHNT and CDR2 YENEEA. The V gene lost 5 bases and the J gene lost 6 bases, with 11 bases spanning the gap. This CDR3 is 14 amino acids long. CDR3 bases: TGTGCCAGCAGCCTTGATGGGACGGCCAACGTCCTGACTTTC. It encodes CASSLDGTANVLTF.

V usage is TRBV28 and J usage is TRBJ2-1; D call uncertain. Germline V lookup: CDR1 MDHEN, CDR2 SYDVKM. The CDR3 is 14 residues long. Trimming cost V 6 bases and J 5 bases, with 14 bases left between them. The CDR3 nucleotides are TGTGCCAGCAGCTCATTCGGGCCGGACAATGAGCAGTTCTTC. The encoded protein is CASSSFGPDNEQFF.

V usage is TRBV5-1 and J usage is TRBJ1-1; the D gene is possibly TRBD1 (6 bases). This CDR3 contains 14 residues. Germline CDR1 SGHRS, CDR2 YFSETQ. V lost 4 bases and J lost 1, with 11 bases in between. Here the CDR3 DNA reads TGCGCCAGCAGCAAAACGACAGGGAACACTGAAGCTTTCTTT. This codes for CASSKTTGNTEAFF.

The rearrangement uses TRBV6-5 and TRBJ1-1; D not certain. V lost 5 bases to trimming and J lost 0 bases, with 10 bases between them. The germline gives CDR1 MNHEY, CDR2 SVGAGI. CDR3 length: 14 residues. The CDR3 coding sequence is TGTGCCAGCAGTAAACGCCAGATGAACACTGAAGCTTTCTTT. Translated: CASSKRQMNTEAFF.

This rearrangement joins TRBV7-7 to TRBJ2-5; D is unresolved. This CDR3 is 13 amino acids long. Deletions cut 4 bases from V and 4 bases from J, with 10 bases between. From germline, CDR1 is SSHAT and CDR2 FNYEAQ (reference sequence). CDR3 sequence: CASSSDLGETQYF. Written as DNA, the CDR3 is TGTGCCAGCAGCTCGGACCTGGGAGAGACCCAGTACTTC.

The CDR3 bases are TGTGCCAGGAACAGGGACCGCACAGATACGCAGTATTTT. Amino acids: CARNRDRTDTQYF. V and J are TRBV21-1 and TRBJ2-3; the table's TRBD1 call for D was not verified on the DNA. TRBV21-1 is designated a pseudogene. The CDR3 length is 13 residues.

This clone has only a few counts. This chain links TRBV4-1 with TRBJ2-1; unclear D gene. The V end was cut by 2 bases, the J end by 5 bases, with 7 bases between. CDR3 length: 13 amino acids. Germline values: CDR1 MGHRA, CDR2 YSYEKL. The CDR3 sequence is CASSQPPNNEQFF. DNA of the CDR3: TGCGCCAGCAGCCAACCCCCTAACAATGAGCAGTTCTTC.